A selection of T cell receptor beta chains follows, all from one sample in a study of blood T cell repertoires in COVID-19. Only in-frame clones appear in the TCRdb table, and some are missing; sequencing was by immunoSEQ multiplex PCR. The sample yields fewer than 400,000 clones, around 84% seen once. The source material was PBMCs or T cells enriched from blood (not recorded which). Receptors originate from a man under 40 who had recovered from COVID-19. CDR3s leave out the opening cysteine and the closing phenylalanine or tryptophan. A D gene is named only where the DNA matches it firmly. Expanded clones are given a class, and other clones once, few, many or no size at all.

v_call	d_call	clone_size	j_call	cdr3_aa
TRBV11-2	TRBD2	once	TRBJ2-7	ASSGKQGLAGYSSYEQY
TRBV18	TRBD1	NA	TRBJ2-7	ASSPQRDRATYEQY
TRBV5-1	NA	NA	TRBJ2-1	ASSSGQRGRQF
TRBV6-5	NA	NA	TRBJ2-7	ASSYSQFGEQY
TRBV3-1/TRBV3-2	NA	NA	TRBJ2-7	ASSQRKEGAYEQY
TRBV11-3	NA	few	TRBJ2-7	ASTPYQRPYEQY
TRBV15	NA	NA	TRBJ2-2	ATSSRDIFIGELF
TRBV11-2	TRBD2	NA	TRBJ2-1	ASSLEWPAGGSYNEQF
TRBV2	TRBD1	NA	TRBJ1-4	ASRGQGGKLF
TRBV12-3/TRBV12-4	NA	NA	TRBJ1-6	ASTRRVGPLH
TRBV5-6	NA	NA	TRBJ1-1	ASSLGWAGDTEAF
TRBV19	TRBD1	NA	TRBJ2-7	ASSSYGTAPYEQY
TRBV10-3	NA	NA	TRBJ2-7	AISELGLKDEQY
TRBV6-5	TRBD1	NA	TRBJ1-1	ASSYSGQINTEAF
TRBV30	TRBD1	NA	TRBJ2-7	ADETGNYEQY
TRBV28	TRBD2	once	TRBJ2-3	ASRIGGAQPDTQY
TRBV6-5	TRBD2	NA	TRBJ2-2	ASSSRLAGGGELF
TRBV5-1	NA	NA	TRBJ1-2	ASSLGLGTPYGYT
TRBV6-5	TRBD1	NA	TRBJ1-1	AIGTGNTEAF
TRBV18	NA	NA	TRBJ1-1	ASSPSGNTEAF
TRBV10-3	NA	once	TRBJ2-1	AISADSNEQF
TRBV11-3	NA	NA	TRBJ1-1	ASSPQGNTEAF
TRBV5-1	TRBD2	once	TRBJ2-5	ASSLTSGGETQY
TRBV30	NA	NA	TRBJ1-3	AWTPPGEVGNTIY
TRBV11-3	TRBD1	NA	TRBJ2-3	ASSFPRDRGTPYMGDTQY
TRBV28	NA	NA	TRBJ1-3	ASSFPTNHRERGGNTIY
TRBV11-2	NA	NA	TRBJ2-7	ASSLDRAYEQY
TRBV28	NA	NA	TRBJ1-2	ASIRGANYGYT